This T cell receptor beta chain was recorded in a study of cytomegalovirus exposure and HLA in healthy donors. General observations from the study: Reports described diagnosis of cytomegalovirus status by the classifier as highly specific and sensitive. Association with HLA alleles at 0.05 false discovery rate was found for 16,951 TCR beta sequences in a later analysis. The authors later found most CMV-associated TCR beta chains appeared HLA-restricted.

A note on this clone: Its target is not known.

With 60 Vbeta and 13 Jbeta primers, the PCR was carried out. The repertoire was sequenced with immunoSEQ multiplex PCR; TCRdb's copy has only in-frame clones and lacks some. The data show 180,000 or so clones, with about two thirds seen just once and about 2.5% held by the top ten. This CDR3 spans 13 amino acids. With 7 bases removed from V and 4 bases from J, the gap between germline ends came to 14 bases. The germline CDR1 and CDR2 sequences are GTSNPN and SVGIG (reference sequence). Sequencing used PBMCs. The sequence was obtained from a human donor in good health. The chain recombines TRBV30 with TRBJ1-5; D is unresolved. The DNA of the CDR3 is TGTGCCTCCTCGGGAGCTGGGAATCAGCCCCAGCATTTT. This translates into CASSGAGNQPQHF.